These 12 T cell receptor beta chains were sequenced from one sample in a study of T-cell reconstitution after alpha-beta-depleted transplantation in children. Unique molecular identifiers were built into the TCRbeta library. TCRdb re-derived calls from the PCR reads in MiXCR, one entry per CDR3 protein. The data contain more than 120,000 distinct CDR3 sequences, 8.5% to 10% of them singletons. The sample here was PBMCs, mostly from graft donor cells, taken 180 days after TCRalphabeta/CD19-depleted stem cell transplant. These TCRs come from a female patient aged 2 to 10 who had a stem cell transplant for congenital amegakaryocytic thrombocytopenia, so the T cells may come from the graft donor.

This clonotype was seen a few times. The chain couples TRBV27 to TRBJ2-1; unclear D gene. Germline-derived CDR1 and CDR2 are MNHEY and SMNVEV (reference sequence). The CDR3 covers 15 residues. With 0 bases removed from V and 3 bases from J, the gap between germline ends came to 9 bases. CDR3: CASSLSPDGYNEQFF. The DNA for the CDR3 is TGTGCCAGCAGTTTATCCCCAGACGGCTACAATGAGCAGTTCTTC.

This clonotype has at least ten counts. The V gene is TRBV7-9, the J gene TRBJ1-4, with 7 bases lining up with TRBD1. The CDR3 is 17 amino acids. The germline CDR1 and CDR2 sequences are SEHNR and FQNEAQ (reference sequence). J was trimmed by 0 bases and V by 6 bases; bases with no gene match: 10. CDR3 nucleotide sequence: TGTGCCAGCAGAGAGTCCACAGGGGCGGCAACTAATGAAAAACTGTTTTTT. It codes for CASRESTGAATNEKLFF.

This clonotype occurred many times. The rearrangement links TRBV4-1 to TRBJ1-5; a weak D match, TRBD1 (6 bases). Trimming took off 4 bases at V and 7 bases at J, with 20 bases between the two ends. Per germline, CDR1 MGHRA and CDR2 YSYEKL. The CDR3 contains 16 residues. The CDR3 DNA follows: TGCGCCAGCAGCCTTCAGACGGGCAGGGGAGGGCAGCCCCAGCATTTT. Protein: CASSLQTGRGGQPQHF.

This clonotype was seen more than once but under ten times. This chain connects TRBV28 to TRBJ1-5; 7 bases align to TRBD1. From germline, CDR1 is MDHEN and CDR2 SYDVKM. The V gene end was trimmed by 5 bases and the J gene end by 4 bases; junction bases not matched to a gene: 11. The CDR3 has 16 residues. CDR3 DNA sequence: TGTGCCAGCAGTCCAGGGACAGTGGAAACTAATCAGCCCCAGCATTTT. Residues: CASSPGTVETNQPQHF.

Concerning this clonotype itself: One base away lies a much larger clone, so this may be a sequencing read error. The V call is TRBV5-1, the J call TRBJ2-5; D uncertain. The V end was cut by 7 bases, the J end by 4 bases, with 20 bases between. Germline V CDR1 and CDR2: SGHRS, YFSETQ. The CDR3 runs 15 residues. This CDR3 reads CASRASGSGVETQYF. In nucleotides, the CDR3 is TGCGCCAGCCGAGCGTCGGGTTCTGGGGTAGAGACCCAGTACTTC.

The chain links TRBV28 to TRBJ2-7; 12 bases are a match to TRBD2. CDR3 size: 20 residues. V dropped 5 bases and J dropped 0; count of bases not matched to a gene: 17. Germline CDR1 is MDHEN and CDR2 is SYDVKM. The CDR3, as DNA: TGTGCCAGCAGTACATCCCACTTACTAGCGGGAGGTCTACTCTCCTACGAGCAGTACTTC. Translation gives CASSTSHLLAGGLLSYEQYF.

The chain is built from TRBV20-1 and TRBJ1-4; no definite D call. Germline V CDR1 and CDR2: DFQATT, SNEGSKA (reference sequence). The V end was cut by 3 bases, the J end by 0 bases, with 14 bases between. The CDR3 has 16 residues. In nucleotides, the CDR3 is TGCAGTGCTAGTAAAGGCAGCGCTGCAACTAATGAAAAACTGTTTTTT. It yields the protein CSASKGSAATNEKLFF.

This clonotype was observed at least ten times. CDR3 residues: CSAPHTYEQYF. Written as DNA, the CDR3 is TGCAGTGCTCCTCATACCTACGAGCAGTACTTC. The gene calls are TRBV20-1 and TRBJ2-7; D ambiguous. The germline V gene encodes CDR1 DFQATT and CDR2 SNEGSKA (reference sequence). The ends were cut back, 5 bases at V and 2 bases at J, with 7 bases in the middle. The CDR3 has 11 amino acids.

This clonotype was picked up many times. V usage is TRBV20-1 and J usage is TRBJ1-5, with 10 bases that match TRBD1. Losses at the gene ends were 5 bases for V and 2 bases for J; bases not matched to a gene: 6. Germline CDR1 DFQATT, CDR2 SNEGSKA (reference sequence). This CDR3 comprises 15 residues. The CDR3 loop is CSALRDRGGNQPQHF. The CDR3 DNA is TGCAGTGCTCTTCGGGACAGGGGTGGCAATCAGCCCCAGCATTTT.

The chain joins TRBV5-1 to TRBJ2-7; tentative D call: TRBD1 (5 bases). Germline CDR1 SGHRS, CDR2 YFSETQ. The CDR3 contains 13 residues. Trimming left V 9 bases short and J 2 bases short, with 15 bases between. Here the CDR3 DNA reads TGCGCCATCGATTACAGGTCCACCTACGAGCAGTACTTC. It encodes CAIDYRSTYEQYF.

There are a few counts of this clonotype. The chain links TRBV7-9 to TRBJ2-3; D might be TRBD2 (7 bases). Looked up from germline, CDR1 is SEHNR and CDR2 is FQNEAQ (reference sequence). Trimming shortened V by 5 bases and J by 2 bases, and 20 bases separated the two germline ends. There are 17 residues in the CDR3. DNA of the CDR3: TGTGCCAGCAGCCTACCCCTAGGGGGGGAAGTCACAGATACGCAGTATTTT. Translating it yields CASSLPLGGEVTDTQYF.

This clonotype has only a few counts. The V gene is TRBV3-1, the J gene TRBJ2-4; a weak D match, TRBD1 (5 bases). V lost 3 bases and J 0 bases, leaving 18 bases between the germline ends. Germline assignment: CDR1 LGHDT and CDR2 YNNKEL (reference sequence). The CDR3 is 18 residues long. This CDR3 is CASSQGPRLVVAKNIQYF. DNA of the CDR3: TGTGCCAGCAGCCAGGGGCCGAGATTGGTTGTAGCCAAAAACATTCAGTACTTC.